What follows are 19 T cell receptor beta chains derived from one specimen sequenced in a study of regulatory T cells in long-lasting Graves disease. Described time point: persistent/refractory GD, antithyroid drugs over 5 years with positive TRAb. The TCR library was made from RNA that had been extracted from PBMCs in TRIzol. Both iRepertoire HTBI primers and Arm-PCR of CDR3 regions were used to build the TCR beta libraries. TCRdb itself ran the multiplex PCR reads through MiXCR, one entry per CDR3 protein. The sample contains approximately 290,000 distinct CDR3 sequences, under 25% of which appear only once. The starting material was peripheral blood mononuclear cells (PBMCs), obtained when the disease was refractory, from a patient treated with antithyroid drugs. The receptor set was obtained from a female donor with Graves disease.

This clonotype was counted a single time. The V call is TRBV12-3 or TRBV12-4, the J call TRBJ2-1; 10 bases align to TRBD2. The CDR3 extends over 16 amino acids. After removal of 7 bases from V and 4 bases from J, the junction contained 10 bases not matched to a gene. CDR3 loop: CASTRAGGSWYNEQFF. The CDR3 DNA reads as TGTGCCAGCACCAGAGCGGGAGGGAGCTGGTACAATGAGCAGTTCTTC.

This clonotype was detected only a few times. V usage is TRBV30 and J usage is TRBJ2-7; D is possibly TRBD1 (6 bases). The CDR3 runs to 12 residues. The germline gives CDR1 GTSNPN, CDR2 SVGIG (reference sequence). The V end lost 2 bases, the J end lost 6 bases, and 11 bases lay between the germline ends. The CDR3 sequence is CAWSQGWGEQYF. DNA of the CDR3: TGTGCCTGGAGTCAGGGGTGGGGCGAGCAGTACTTC. Full variable domain (outside the CDR3, taken from reference TRBV30 and TRBJ2-7): SQTIHQWPATLVQPVGSPLSLECTVEGTSNPNLYWYRQAAGRGLQLLFYSVGIGQISSEVPQNLSASRPQDRQFILSSKKLLLSDSGFYLCAWSQGWGEQYFGPGTRLTVT.

This clonotype was seen ten or more times. The chain combines TRBV28 with TRBJ2-7, with 7 bases identical to TRBD1. The CDR3 extends over 17 amino acids. After removal of 5 bases from V and 2 bases from J, the junction contained 15 bases not matched to a gene. In germline, CDR1 is MDHEN, CDR2 SYDVKM. This CDR3 reads CASSPTQDRFYAYEQYF. The CDR3 nucleotides are TGTGCCAGCAGTCCAACTCAGGACAGGTTTTACGCCTACGAGCAGTACTTC.

This clonotype was seen repeatedly, ten times or more. In nucleotides, the CDR3 is TGTGCCAGCAGAATAGCCGGTGAAGAGACCCAGTACTTC. Its protein product is CASRIAGEETQYF. The chain recombines TRBV11-2 with TRBJ2-5; D call uncertain. Trimming took off 6 bases at V and 3 bases at J, with 11 bases between the two ends. The CDR3 runs to 13 residues. Germline V CDR1 and CDR2: SGHAT, FQNNGV.

CDR3 region: CASSSAAAELFF. The CDR3 nucleotides read TGTGCCAGCAGCAGTGCCGCAGCGGAGCTGTTTTTT. The chain carries TRBV28 and TRBJ2-2; D is unresolved. CDR3 size: 12 residues. Germline V gene lookup returns CDR1 MDHEN and CDR2 SYDVKM. The V gene lost 6 bases and the J gene lost 10 bases, with 12 bases spanning the gap.

This clonotype was seen a few times. CDR3 protein: CASSTSGSPGANVLTF. CDR3 coding DNA: TGTGCCAGCAGTACTAGCGGGAGTCCTGGGGCCAACGTCCTGACTTTC. The rearrangement joins TRBV7-3 to TRBJ2-6, with 11 positions matching TRBD2. V shed 6 bases, J shed 2 bases, and the junction held 3 bases outside the gene matches. This CDR3 region has 16 residues. Looked up from germline, CDR1 is SGHTA and CDR2 is FQGTGA. The full variable domain, with the rest looked up from reference TRBV7-3 and TRBJ2-6, is GAGVSQTPSNKVTEKGKYVELRCDPISGHTALYWYRQSLGQGPEFLIYFQGTGAADDSGLPNDRFFAVRPEGSVSTLKIQRTERGDSAVYLCASSTSGSPGANVLTFGAGSRLTVL.

This clonotype has a handful of counts. The V gene is TRBV7-2, the J gene TRBJ2-1; no firm D call. The CDR3 is 15 residues long. Germline CDR1 and CDR2: SGHTA and FQGNSA. Trimming took 7 bases from V and 2 from J, leaving 15 bases between them. The CDR3 here is CASKASFEAYNEQFF. The CDR3, as DNA: TGTGCCAGCAAAGCTTCGTTCGAGGCCTACAATGAGCAGTTCTTC. Together with reference TRBV7-2 and TRBJ2-1, the CDR3 gives the full variable domain: GAGVSQSPSNKVTEKGKDVELRCDPISGHTALYWYRQSLGQGLEFLIYFQGNSAPDKSGLPSDRFSAERTGGSVSTLTIQRTQQEDSAVYLCASKASFEAYNEQFFGPGTRLTVL.

This clonotype was detected a few times. This chain links TRBV2 with TRBJ2-5; 9 nucleotides align to TRBD2. The CDR3 runs to 14 residues. The ends lost 6 bases at V and 5 bases at J; junction bases unmatched: 7. Germline V gene lookup returns CDR1 SNHLY and CDR2 FYNNEI. The CDR3 spells CASRAAGGRETQYF. CDR3 in DNA: TGTGCCAGCAGGGCCGCGGGGGGGAGGGAGACCCAGTACTTC.

This clonotype has ten or more counts. V and J are TRBV6-9 and TRBJ2-7; tentative D call: TRBD2 (6 bases). The CDR3 has 15 residues. With 3 bases removed from V and 2 bases from J, the gap between germline ends came to 14 bases. Looked up from germline, CDR1 is MNHGY and CDR2 is SVAAGI. The CDR3 here is CASSYRGEAAYEQYF. In DNA form, the CDR3 reads TGTGCCAGCAGTTACCGCGGGGAGGCGGCCTACGAGCAGTACTTC.

V gene TRBV28 combines with J gene TRBJ1-6; D gene ambiguous. Germline V gene sequence: CDR1 MDHEN, CDR2 SYDVKM. Trimming took off 5 bases at V and 7 bases at J, with 18 bases between the two ends. The CDR3 contains 16 residues. In DNA form, the CDR3 reads TGTGCCAGCAGTCTCCCTCTACGCAGGAAGAATTCACCCCTCCACTTT. It yields the protein CASSLPLRRKNSPLHF.

This clonotype was picked up many times. The V call is TRBV2, the J call TRBJ1-1, with D perhaps TRBD1 (5 bases). The germline V gene has CDR1 SNHLY and CDR2 FYNNEI. This CDR3 is 14 amino acids long. The ends were cut back, 6 bases at V and 5 bases at J, with 16 bases in the middle. This CDR3 is CASRSDTRVTEAFF. The CDR3 coding sequence is TGTGCCAGCAGGAGCGACACCAGGGTTACTGAAGCTTTCTTT.

There are many counts of this clonotype. The junction differs from germline at one of its ends, possibly a read error. The rearrangement joins TRBV11-1 to TRBJ1-1; D is uncertain. Germline CDR1 and CDR2: SGHAT and FQDESV (reference sequence). The CDR3 loop spans 14 amino acids. CDR3 in amino acids: CASSLAPTNAEAFF. The CDR3 DNA sequence: TGTGCCAGCAGCTTAGCGCCGACGAACGCTGAAGCTTTCTTT. The full variable domain, in which reference TRBV11-1 and TRBJ1-1 provide the parts outside the CDR3, is EAEVAQSPRYKITEKSQAVAFWCDPISGHATLYWYRQILGQGPELLVQFQDESVVDDSQLPKDRFSAERLKGVDSTLKIQPAELGDSAMYLCASSLAPTNAEAFFGQGTRLTVV.

The genes are TRBV6-1 and TRBJ2-7, with a weak D call TRBD1 (5 bases). Per the germline V gene, CDR1 is MNHNS and CDR2 is SASEGT. V was shortened by 10 bases and J by 3 bases, with 19 bases between the two germline ends. The CDR3 has 14 amino acids. The CDR3 loop is CATATQGADYEQYF. The CDR3 bases are TGTGCCACCGCAACCCAGGGTGCAGACTACGAGCAGTACTTC.

Remarks on this clonotype: Since a far larger clone is one base different, this is likely a read error. This sequence joins TRBV7-3 and TRBJ1-2; TRBD1 is a possible D gene (5 bases). V lost 5 bases and J 8 bases, leaving 15 bases between the germline ends. The CDR3 covers 13 residues. The germline V gene has CDR1 SGHTA and CDR2 FQGTGA. The CDR3, as DNA: TGTGCCAGCAGCCCGGGCCAGGGCGAAGGCTACACCTTC. It is translated as CASSPGQGEGYTF.

This rearrangement joins TRBV7-2 to TRBJ2-2, with D perhaps given as TRBD1 or TRBD2 (5 bases each). Trimming shortened V by 5 bases and J by 4 bases, and 17 bases separated the two germline ends. The CDR3 consists of 16 residues. Germline V lookup: CDR1 SGHTA, CDR2 FQGNSA. CDR3 loop: CASSVGGGFLTGELFF. The CDR3 DNA is TGTGCCAGCAGCGTCGGTGGGGGATTTCTCACCGGGGAGCTGTTTTTT. Full variable domain (missing parts from reference TRBV7-2 and TRBJ2-2): GAGVSQSPSNKVTEKGKDVELRCDPISGHTALYWYRQSLGQGLEFLIYFQGNSAPDKSGLPSDRFSAERTGGSVSTLTIQRTQQEDSAVYLCASSVGGGFLTGELFFGEGSRLTVL.

Regarding this clonotype: This may arise from a read error, as a much more abundant clone is one base away. This rearrangement joins TRBV9 to TRBJ1-1; TRBD1 matches at 11 bases. Trimming took 3 bases from V and 5 from J; bases not matched to a gene: 3. CDR3 length: 14 amino acids. Germline lookup yields CDR1 SGDLS and CDR2 YYNGEE. This CDR3 reads CASSGRDRGTEAFF. The CDR3 nucleotides read TGTGCCAGCAGCGGCCGGGACAGGGGGACTGAAGCTTTCTTT.

This clonotype was counted many times. V usage is TRBV6-1 and J usage is TRBJ2-5, with 9 positions matching TRBD1. The length of the CDR3 is 16 residues. After removal of 5 bases from V and 5 bases from J, the junction contained 12 bases not matched to a gene. Germline V gene lookup returns CDR1 MNHNS and CDR2 SASEGT. CDR3 loop: CASSRGGTGRMETQYF. CDR3 in DNA: TGTGCCAGCAGTCGAGGAGGGACAGGGCGGATGGAGACCCAGTACTTC.

This clonotype turned up a few times. V is TRBV12-3 or TRBV12-4 and J is TRBJ2-2; D not certain. The CDR3 sequence is 16 residues long. Trimming shortened V by 7 bases and J by 6 bases, and 21 bases separated the two germline ends. CDR3 loop: CASNSEWLLVPGELFF. Written as DNA, the CDR3 is TGTGCCAGCAACTCCGAGTGGCTTTTGGTCCCCGGGGAGCTGTTTTTT.

This clonotype was detected a few times. CDR3 DNA sequence: TGCGCCAGCAGCTTAACCGGGACAGGGAGGTTCTCTGGAAACACCATATATTTT. Residues: CASSLTGTGRFSGNTIYF. V gene TRBV5-1 combines with J gene TRBJ1-3; 9 positions agree with TRBD1. The ends lost 2 bases at V and 0 bases at J; junction bases unmatched: 9. The CDR3 extends over 18 amino acids. Germline loops: CDR1 SGHRS, CDR2 YFSETQ.